This T cell receptor (beta chain) was sequenced in a study of PD-L1 blockade in urothelial cancer (dated by TCRdb to 2015 to 2018). The study in broad terms: Every patient began therapy in 2014 and was given atezolizumab 1,200 mg intravenously every 3 weeks. Blood samples were analyzed at 3 weeks after treatment start (second dose) and at 6 weeks after treatment start. Whole exome sequencing and RNA sequencing of pretreatment tumors were performed alongside TCR sequencing in the same patients. Pretreatment tumor samples, along with matched peripheral blood serially collected before and after atezolizumab treatment, were subjected to TCR sequencing. Fewer than ten patients reached durable clinical benefit, while about 19 patients did not. Some 30 patients had pretreatment blood TCR-seq, some 24 had at least one posttreatment blood collection, and some 24 had tumor TCR-seq. Patients had an ECOG performance status of 0 or 1 and had received between 0 and 3 prior chemotherapy regimens. Blood samples gave median yields of around 150,000 T cells and 82,636 unique TCRs, along with a median clonality of about 0.084. Durable clinical benefit meant progression-free survival longer than 6 months, and TCR features were also tested against progression-free and overall survival. The study, an exploratory multi-omic analysis, examined somatic, immune and clinical correlates of response to PD-L1 blockade with atezolizumab in urothelial cancer. About 90% of the roughly 29 patients were identified as males with urothelial cancer of bladder origin, and a prior smoking history was reported by 18 of 29 patients. On the study overall, not on this receptor specifically: A pretreatment peripheral blood TCR clonality below the median was linked to improved progression-free and overall survival. Because the sample size was small (n of about 27) and many exploratory analyses were performed, the results are intended to be hypothesis-generating. Patients with durable benefit showed greater expansion of tumor-associated TCR clones in peripheral blood 3 weeks after starting treatment (n ≈ 20, p = 0.022).

Measured from the cysteine to the phenylalanine, the CDR3 is 15 residues long. Here the CDR3 DNA is all that survives: 45 bases in frame from base 1. A distance of 13 bases separates the germline ends of V and J, which lose 2 bases and 3 bases respectively. From the germline V gene (reference sequence), CDR1 is MNHEY and CDR2 is SMNVEV. The table lists this clone with a count of one. Its recognized antigen is unknown. Qualities for individual bases were not recorded, and no much larger clone is one base off. A cohort of around 28 patients with locally advanced or metastatic urothelial carcinoma, treated at Memorial Sloan Kettering on a trial protocol, was included. Peripheral blood mononuclear cells were collected pretreatment and during treatment, with between 1 and 8 total time points per patient. The Qiagen DNeasy Blood extraction kit was used to purify genomic DNA from total PBMCs and tumor samples. PBMCs were collected pretreatment and during treatment, and were isolated and stored as previously described.

Synthetic TCR analog templates were spiked into each PCR to estimate absolute template abundance from read counts. The immunoSEQ assay was used to amplify TCRbeta CDR3 regions from genomic DNA with bias-controlled V and J gene primers. Sequencing of rearranged TCRbeta segments was done at approximately 20X coverage. Under the source paper's analysis protocol: Sequencing errors were corrected by clustering and CDR3s were annotated against IMGT to assign V, D and J genes. Downstream analyses used only productive TCRbeta rearrangements, leaving out any out-of-frame or stop-codon sequences. To compute clonality, Shannon entropy was normalized by the log of the number of unique productive sequences and then subtracted from one. Clones differing between time points or between blood and tumor were identified by Fisher's exact test with Benjamini-Hochberg correction at adjusted p below 0.01. Held by TCRdb, this immuneACCESS table contains in-frame sequences only and omits some clones. Under half of the omission traces to an unresolved V gene where checked; the cause of the rest is unknown. V, J and clone size derive from that table, while D and trimming were established from the DNA sequence. The sample table contains 40,000 to 45,000 clones; only one count was recorded for around nine tenths of them. The ten largest clones capture around an eighth of the sample.

This specimen consisted of PBMCs, obtained around atezolizumab (anti-PD-L1) treatment. This clonotype was obtained from a woman aged 60-75 years with urothelial cancer. Recombination connected TRBV27 to TRBJ1-1; a tentative D match to TRBD1 spans 5 bases. At the DNA level, the sequence is TGTGCCAGCAGTTTAGGACCCTGGGGGGACACTGAAGCTTTCTTT. It encodes CASSLGPWGDTEAFF.